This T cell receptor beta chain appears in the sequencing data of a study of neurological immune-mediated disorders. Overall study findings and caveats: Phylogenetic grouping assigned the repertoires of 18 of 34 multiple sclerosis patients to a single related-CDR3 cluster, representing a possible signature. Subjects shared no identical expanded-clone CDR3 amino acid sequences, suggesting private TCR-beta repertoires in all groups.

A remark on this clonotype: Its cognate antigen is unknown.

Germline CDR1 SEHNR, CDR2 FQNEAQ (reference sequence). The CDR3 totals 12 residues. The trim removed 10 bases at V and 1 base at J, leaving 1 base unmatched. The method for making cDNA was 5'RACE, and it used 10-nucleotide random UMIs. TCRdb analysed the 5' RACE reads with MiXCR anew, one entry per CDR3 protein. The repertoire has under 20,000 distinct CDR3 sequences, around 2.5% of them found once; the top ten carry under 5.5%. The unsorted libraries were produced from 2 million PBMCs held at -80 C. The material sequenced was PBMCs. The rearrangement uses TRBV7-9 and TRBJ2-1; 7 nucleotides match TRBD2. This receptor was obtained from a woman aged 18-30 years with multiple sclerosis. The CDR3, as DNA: TGTGCCATCGGGGGGTCCTACAATGAGCAGTTCTTC. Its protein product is CAIGGSYNEQFF. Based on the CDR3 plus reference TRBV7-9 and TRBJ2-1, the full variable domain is DTGVSQNPRHKITKRGQNVTFRCDPISEHNRLYWYRQTLGQGPEFLTYFQNEAQLEKSRLLSDRFSAERPKGSFSTLEIQRTEQGDSAMYLCAIGGSYNEQFFGPGTRLTVL.